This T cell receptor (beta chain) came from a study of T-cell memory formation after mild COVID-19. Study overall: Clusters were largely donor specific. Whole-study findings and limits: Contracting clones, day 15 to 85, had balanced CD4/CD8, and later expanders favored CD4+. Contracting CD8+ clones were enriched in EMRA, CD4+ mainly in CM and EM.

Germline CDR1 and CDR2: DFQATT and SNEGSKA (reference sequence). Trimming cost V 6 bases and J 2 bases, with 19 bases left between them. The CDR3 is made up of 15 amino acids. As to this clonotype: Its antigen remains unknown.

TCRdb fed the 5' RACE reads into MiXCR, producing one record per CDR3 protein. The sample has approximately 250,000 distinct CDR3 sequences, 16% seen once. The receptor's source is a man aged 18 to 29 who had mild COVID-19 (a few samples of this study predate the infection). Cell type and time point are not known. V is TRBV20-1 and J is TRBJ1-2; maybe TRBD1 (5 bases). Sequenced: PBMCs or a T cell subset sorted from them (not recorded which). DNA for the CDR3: TGCAGTGCCCAGGGTTGGTCAGAAGCCAACTATGGCTACACCTTC. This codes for CSAQGWSEANYGYTF.